The present T cell receptor (beta chain) was sequenced within a study of blood T cell repertoires in COVID-19. Study summary: PBMCs, B-cell-depleted T cells, or T cells provided the cDNA or gDNA that made up the material.

The table came from immunoSEQ multiplex PCR; TCRdb's copy has only in-frame clones and leaves some out. The sample yields about 50,000 clones, about 76% seen once. This clonotype was obtained from a man aged 45 to 65 with active or convalescent COVID-19. The sample taken for sequencing was peripheral blood.

The CDR3 nucleotides read TGTGCCAGCAGCTTAGATGGGGTCCTAGCGGGAGCGAACAATGAGCAGTTCTTC. Encoded protein: CASSLDGVLAGANNEQFF. This sequence joins TRBV11-3 and TRBJ2-1; 10 bases agree with TRBD2. J was trimmed by 5 bases and V by 0 bases; bases with no gene match: 10. The length of the CDR3 is 18 residues. The germline CDR1 and CDR2 sequences are SGHNT and YENEEA. Complete variable domain (other parts from reference TRBV11-3 and TRBJ2-1): EAGVVQSPRYKIIEKKQPVAFWCNPISGHNTLYWYLQNLGQGPELLIRYENEEAVDDSQLPKDRFSAERLKGVDSTLKIQPAELGDSAVYLCASSLDGVLAGANNEQFFGPGTRLTVL.